This TCR beta chain originates from a study of CXCR3-negative and CXCR3-positive naive CD8 T cells. CDR1 is SQVTM, CDR2 ANQGSEA, per germline. The CDR3 runs 17 residues. Study results and limitations: The study found more hydrophobic TRB CDR3s in CXCR3-positive naive cells than in CXCR3-negative naive cells.

Each TRB cDNA library was prepared by 5' RACE (with UMI labels). TCRdb re-analyzed the 5' RACE reads; it lists each CDR3 protein once, without DNA. Reported are 65,000 to 90,000 distinct CDR3 sequences; the ten largest clones contain roughly 0.62%. As to this clonotype: Its target is unknown.

The rearrangement links TRBV29-1 to TRBJ2-6; TCRdb calls TRBD1, which cannot be checked without DNA. This sequence originates from a human donor in good health. Some clones in this sample may be carry-over from other donors' samples. Sequences were obtained from naive CXCR3+ CD8+ T cells from blood. Subset defined: CD45RO-CCR7+CD27+CD95- naive CD8+ T cells expressing CXCR3 (TNR3+). CDR3 loop: CSATGTGVESGANVLTF.